This is a list of T cell receptor beta chains from one sample in a study of blood T cell repertoires in COVID-19. Assay: immunoSEQ multiplex PCR; the TCRdb copy retains only in-frame clones and omits some. Among around 80,000 clones listed, about 73% were seen once. Sequencing was done on a sample of peripheral blood. Every receptor here comes from a man in his fifties or sixties with active or convalescent COVID-19. The CDR3 runs from the conserved cysteine through the conserved F or W. The D gene is left open where the match is weak. Clone size is stated in some rows and not others, as once, few, many or a class when expanded.

j_call v_call clone_size d_call cdr3_nt cdr3_aa
TRBJ2-5 TRBV9 once TRBD2 TGTGCCAGCAGTGATAGCGGGGTGCCTCAAGAGACCCAGTACTTC CASSDSGVPQETQYF
TRBJ2-2 TRBV10-3 once TRBD1 TGTGCCAGCACCGGGACAGGGGGTAGCACCGGGGAGCTGTTTTTT CASTGTGGSTGELFF
TRBJ1-4 TRBV21-1 NA NA TGTGCCAGCAGCAAAGTCGGGGGGATTGAGACTAATGAAAAACTGTTTTTT CASSKVGGIETNEKLFF
TRBJ2-3 TRBV5-6 once TRBD1 TGTGCCAGCAGCTACCTCAGGGGGAGCACAGATACGCAGTATTTT CASSYLRGSTDTQYF
TRBJ1-6 TRBV6-4 few NA TGTGCCAGCAGTGGCCCCGACAGGAACCTCACCCTCCACTTT CASSGPDRNLTLHF
TRBJ2-2 TRBV5-8 NA NA TGTGCCAGCAAAGGCAGACTGAACACCGGGGAGCTGTTTTTT CASKGRLNTGELFF
TRBJ1-1 TRBV5-1 few NA TGCGCCAGCAGCTTGGCCGAGGGTGGGGAGGCTTTCTTT CASSLAEGGEAFF
TRBJ2-3 TRBV11-2 NA TRBD2 TGTGCCAGCAGCTTGCAGGGACTAGCGGGGGGTAGGGGCACAGATACGCAGTATTTT CASSLQGLAGGRGTDTQYF
TRBJ2-5 TRBV11-2 NA NA TGTGCCAGCAGCGCGCCCGGGACTGGCGTGAAGACCCAGTACTTC CASSAPGTGVKTQYF
TRBJ2-7 TRBV6-5 NA TRBD1 TGTGCCAGCAGTTACTTAACCGGGACAGCCCACGAGCAGTACTTC CASSYLTGTAHEQYF